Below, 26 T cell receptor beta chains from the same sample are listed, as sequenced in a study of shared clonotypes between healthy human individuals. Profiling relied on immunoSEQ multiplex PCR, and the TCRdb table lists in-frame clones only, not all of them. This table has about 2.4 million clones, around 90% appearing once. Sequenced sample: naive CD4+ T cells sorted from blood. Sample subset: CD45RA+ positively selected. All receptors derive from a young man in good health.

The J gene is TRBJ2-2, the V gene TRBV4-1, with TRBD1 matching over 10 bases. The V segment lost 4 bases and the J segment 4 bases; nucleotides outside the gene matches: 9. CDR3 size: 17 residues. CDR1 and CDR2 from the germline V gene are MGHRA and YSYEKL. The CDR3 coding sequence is TGCGCCAGCAGCCGCCCCGGGACAGGGGATCTCACCGGGGAGCTGTTTTTT. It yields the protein CASSRPGTGDLTGELFF.

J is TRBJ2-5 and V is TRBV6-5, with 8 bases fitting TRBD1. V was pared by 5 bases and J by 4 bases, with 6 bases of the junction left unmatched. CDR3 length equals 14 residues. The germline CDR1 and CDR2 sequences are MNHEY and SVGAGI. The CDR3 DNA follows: TGTGCCAGCAGTAGGACAGGGATGTCAGAGACCCAGTACTTC. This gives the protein CASSRTGMSETQYF.

The chain's CDR3 is CASSAGTSANNEQFF. CDR3 coding DNA: TGTGCCAGCAGCGCCGGGACTAGCGCTAACAATGAGCAGTTCTTC. The chain recombines TRBV7-9 with TRBJ2-1, with 10 bases fitting TRBD2. This CDR3 has 15 residues. Germline assignment: CDR1 SEHNR and CDR2 FQNEAQ (reference sequence). The V and J ends lost 5 bases and 5 bases, in that order; junction bases with no gene match: 6.

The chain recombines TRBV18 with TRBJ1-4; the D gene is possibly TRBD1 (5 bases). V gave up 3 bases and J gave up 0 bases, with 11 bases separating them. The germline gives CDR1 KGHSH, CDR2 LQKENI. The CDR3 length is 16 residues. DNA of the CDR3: TGTGCCAGCTCACCCCAGGGAGACGCAACTAATGAAAAACTGTTTTTT. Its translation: CASSPQGDATNEKLFF.

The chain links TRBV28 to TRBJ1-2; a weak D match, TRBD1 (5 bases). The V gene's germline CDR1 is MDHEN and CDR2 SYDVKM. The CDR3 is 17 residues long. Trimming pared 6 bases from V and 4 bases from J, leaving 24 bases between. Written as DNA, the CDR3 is TGTGCCAGCAGGACGAAAAAAGGGACTTCGGCCCGCTATGGCTACACCTTC. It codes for CASRTKKGTSARYGYTF.

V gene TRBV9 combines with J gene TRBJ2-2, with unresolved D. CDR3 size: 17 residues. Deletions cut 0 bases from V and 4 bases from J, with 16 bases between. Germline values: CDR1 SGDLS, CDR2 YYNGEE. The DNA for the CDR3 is TGTGCCAGCAGCGTAGCCCCTCAAGGCGGATCCACCGGGGAGCTGTTTTTT. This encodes CASSVAPQGGSTGELFF.

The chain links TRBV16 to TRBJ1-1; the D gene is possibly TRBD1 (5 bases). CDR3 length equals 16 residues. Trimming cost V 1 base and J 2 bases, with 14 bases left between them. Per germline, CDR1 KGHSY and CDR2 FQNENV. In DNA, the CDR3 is TGTGCCAGCAGCCAATATGGTTCAGGGTCAAACACTGAAGCTTTCTTT. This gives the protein CASSQYGSGSNTEAFF.

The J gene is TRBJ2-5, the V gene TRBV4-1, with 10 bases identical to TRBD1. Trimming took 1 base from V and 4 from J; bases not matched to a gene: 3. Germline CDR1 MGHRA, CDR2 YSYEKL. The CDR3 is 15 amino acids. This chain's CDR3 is CASSQGDRGLETQYF. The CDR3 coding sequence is TGCGCCAGCAGCCAAGGCGACAGGGGGCTAGAGACCCAGTACTTC.

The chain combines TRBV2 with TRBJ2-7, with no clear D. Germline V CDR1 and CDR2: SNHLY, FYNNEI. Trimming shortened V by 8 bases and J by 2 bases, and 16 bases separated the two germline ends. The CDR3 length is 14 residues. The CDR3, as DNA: TGTGCCAGCGGTCCCATTATAGGAGCCTACGAGCAGTACTTC. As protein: CASGPIIGAYEQYF.

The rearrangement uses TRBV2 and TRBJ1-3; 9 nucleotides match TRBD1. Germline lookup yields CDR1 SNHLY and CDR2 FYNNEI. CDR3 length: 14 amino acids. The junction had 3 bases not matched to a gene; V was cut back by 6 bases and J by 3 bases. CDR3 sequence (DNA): TGTGCCAGCAGGGGACAGGGTTATGGAAACACCATATATTTT. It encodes CASRGQGYGNTIYF.

DNA for the CDR3: TGCGCCAGCAGCGACGGAGCCGTCTCTGGAAACACCATATATTTT. Amino acids: CASSDGAVSGNTIYF. The rearrangement uses TRBV10-2 and TRBJ1-3; D not certain. Trimming left V 6 bases short and J 0 bases short, with 12 bases between. Germline values: CDR1 WSHSY, CDR2 SAAADI. The CDR3 consists of 15 residues.

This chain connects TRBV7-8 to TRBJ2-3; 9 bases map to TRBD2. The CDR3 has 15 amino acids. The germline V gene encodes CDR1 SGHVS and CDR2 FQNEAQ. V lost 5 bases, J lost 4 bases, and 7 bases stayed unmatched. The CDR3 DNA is TGTGCCAGCAGCCCCGGGACTAGCCTCGCAGATACGCAGTATTTT. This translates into CASSPGTSLADTQYF.

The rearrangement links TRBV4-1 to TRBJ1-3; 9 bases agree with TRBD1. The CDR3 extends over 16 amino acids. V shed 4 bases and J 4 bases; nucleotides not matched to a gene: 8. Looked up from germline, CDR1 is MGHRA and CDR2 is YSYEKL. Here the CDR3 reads CASSRGGQGPGNTIYF. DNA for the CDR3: TGCGCCAGCAGCCGGGGGGGACAGGGTCCAGGAAACACCATATATTTT.

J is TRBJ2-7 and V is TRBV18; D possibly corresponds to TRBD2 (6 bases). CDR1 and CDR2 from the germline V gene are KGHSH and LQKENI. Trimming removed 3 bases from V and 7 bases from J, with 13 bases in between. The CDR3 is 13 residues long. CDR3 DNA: TGTGCCAGCTCACCTTCGGAGGGGCTGGAGCAGTACTTC. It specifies CASSPSEGLEQYF.

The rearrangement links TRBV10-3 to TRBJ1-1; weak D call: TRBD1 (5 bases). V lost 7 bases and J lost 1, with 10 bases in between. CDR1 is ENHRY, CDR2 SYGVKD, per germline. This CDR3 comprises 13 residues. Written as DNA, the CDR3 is TGTGCCATCATGACAGAGTCGAACACTGAAGCTTTCTTT. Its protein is CAIMTESNTEAFF.

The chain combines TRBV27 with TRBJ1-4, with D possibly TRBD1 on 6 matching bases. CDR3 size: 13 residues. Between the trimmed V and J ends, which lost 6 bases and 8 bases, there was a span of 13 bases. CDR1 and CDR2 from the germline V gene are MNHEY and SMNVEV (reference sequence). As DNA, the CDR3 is TGTGCCAGCAGGGGACATACGCGGGAAAAACTGTTTTTT. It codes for CASRGHTREKLFF.

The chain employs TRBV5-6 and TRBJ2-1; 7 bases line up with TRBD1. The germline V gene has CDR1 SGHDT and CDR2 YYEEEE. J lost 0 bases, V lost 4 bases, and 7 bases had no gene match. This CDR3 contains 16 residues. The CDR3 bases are TGTGCCAGCAGCGGGGGACAGACATACTCCTACAATGAGCAGTTCTTC. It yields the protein CASSGGQTYSYNEQFF.

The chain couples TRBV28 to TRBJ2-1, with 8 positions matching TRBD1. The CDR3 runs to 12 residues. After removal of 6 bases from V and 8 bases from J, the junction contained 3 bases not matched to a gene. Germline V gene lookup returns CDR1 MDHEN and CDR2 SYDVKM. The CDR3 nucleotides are TGTGCCAGCAGCACAGGGGGTCATGAGCAGTTCTTC. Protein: CASSTGGHEQFF.

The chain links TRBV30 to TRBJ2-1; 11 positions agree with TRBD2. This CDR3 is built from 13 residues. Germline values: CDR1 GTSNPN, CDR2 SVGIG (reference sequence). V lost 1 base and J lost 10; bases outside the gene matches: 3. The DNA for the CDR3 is TGTGCCTGGAGTGGACTAGCGGGGAAGGAGCAGTTCTTC. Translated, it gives CAWSGLAGKEQFF.

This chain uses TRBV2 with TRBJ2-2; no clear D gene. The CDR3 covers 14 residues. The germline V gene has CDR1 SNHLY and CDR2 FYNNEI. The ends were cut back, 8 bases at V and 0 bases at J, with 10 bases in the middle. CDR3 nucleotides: TGTGCCAGCCTCCCACTCGCGAACACCGGGGAGCTGTTTTTT. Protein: CASLPLANTGELFF.

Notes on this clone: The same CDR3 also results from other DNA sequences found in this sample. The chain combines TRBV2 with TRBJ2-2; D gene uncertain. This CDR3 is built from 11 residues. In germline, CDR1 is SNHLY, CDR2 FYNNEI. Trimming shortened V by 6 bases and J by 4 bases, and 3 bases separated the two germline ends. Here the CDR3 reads CASSSTGELFF. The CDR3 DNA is TGTGCCAGCAGCTCCACCGGGGAGCTGTTTTTT.

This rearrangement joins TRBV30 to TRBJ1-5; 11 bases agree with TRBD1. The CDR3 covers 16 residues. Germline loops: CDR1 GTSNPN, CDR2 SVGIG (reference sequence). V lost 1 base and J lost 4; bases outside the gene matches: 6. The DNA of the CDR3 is TGTGCCTGGAGTGAAGCTGGGACAGGGGGGAATCAGCCCCAGCATTTT. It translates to CAWSEAGTGGNQPQHF.

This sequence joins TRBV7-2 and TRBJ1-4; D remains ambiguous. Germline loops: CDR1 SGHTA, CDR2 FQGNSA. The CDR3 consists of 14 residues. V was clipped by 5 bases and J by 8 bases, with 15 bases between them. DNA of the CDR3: TGTGCCAGCAGCCACACGAATGCGGACGAAAAACTGTTTTTT. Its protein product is CASSHTNADEKLFF.

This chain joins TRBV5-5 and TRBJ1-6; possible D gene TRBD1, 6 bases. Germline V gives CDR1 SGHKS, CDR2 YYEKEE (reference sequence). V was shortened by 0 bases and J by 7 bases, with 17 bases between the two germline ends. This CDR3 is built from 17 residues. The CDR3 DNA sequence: TGTGCCAGCAGCTTGGGGCGTGAGGGGACACGGAATTCACCCCTCCACTTT. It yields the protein CASSLGREGTRNSPLHF.

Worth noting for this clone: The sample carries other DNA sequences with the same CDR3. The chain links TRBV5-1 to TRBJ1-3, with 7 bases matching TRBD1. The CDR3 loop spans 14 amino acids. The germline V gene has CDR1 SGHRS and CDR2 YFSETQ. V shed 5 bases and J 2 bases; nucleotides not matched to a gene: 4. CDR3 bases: TGCGCCAGCAGTTTCGACAGGGCTGGAAACACCATATATTTT. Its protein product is CASSFDRAGNTIYF.

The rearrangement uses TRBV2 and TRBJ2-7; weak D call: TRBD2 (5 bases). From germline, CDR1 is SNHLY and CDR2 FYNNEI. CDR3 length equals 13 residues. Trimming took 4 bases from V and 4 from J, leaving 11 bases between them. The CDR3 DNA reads TGTGCCAGCAGTGTCGGAGGTGGTTACGAGCAGTACTTC. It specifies CASSVGGGYEQYF. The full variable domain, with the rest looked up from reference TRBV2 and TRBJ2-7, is EPEVTQTPSHQVTQMGQEVILRCVPISNHLYFYWYRQILGQKVEFLVSFYNNEISEKSEIFDDQFSVERPDGSNFTLKIRSTKLEDSAMYFCASSVGGGYEQYFGPGTRLTVT.